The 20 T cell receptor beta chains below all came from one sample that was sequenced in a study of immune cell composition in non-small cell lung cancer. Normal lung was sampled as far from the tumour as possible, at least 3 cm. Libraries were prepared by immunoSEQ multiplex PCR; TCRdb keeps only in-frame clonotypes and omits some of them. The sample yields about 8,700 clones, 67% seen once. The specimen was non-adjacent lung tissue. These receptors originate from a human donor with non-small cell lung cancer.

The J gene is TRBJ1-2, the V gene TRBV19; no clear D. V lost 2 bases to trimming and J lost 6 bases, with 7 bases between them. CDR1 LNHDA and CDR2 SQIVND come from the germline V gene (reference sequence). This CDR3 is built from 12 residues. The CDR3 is CASSIRQDGYTF. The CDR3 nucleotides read TGTGCCAGTAGTATAAGGCAGGATGGCTACACCTTC.

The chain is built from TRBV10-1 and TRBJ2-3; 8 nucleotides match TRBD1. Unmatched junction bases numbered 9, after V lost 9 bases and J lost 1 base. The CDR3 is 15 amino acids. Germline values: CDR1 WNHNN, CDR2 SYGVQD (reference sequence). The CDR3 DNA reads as TGCGCCAGTTCCGTGGACAGGGATGGCACAGATACGCAGTATTTT. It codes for CASSVDRDGTDTQYF.

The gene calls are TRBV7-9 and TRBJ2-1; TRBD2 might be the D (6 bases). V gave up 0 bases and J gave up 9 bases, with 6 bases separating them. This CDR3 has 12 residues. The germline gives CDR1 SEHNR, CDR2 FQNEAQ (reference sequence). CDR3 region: CASSLAGGEQFF. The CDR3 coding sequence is TGTGCCAGCAGCTTAGCGGGGGGTGAGCAGTTCTTC.

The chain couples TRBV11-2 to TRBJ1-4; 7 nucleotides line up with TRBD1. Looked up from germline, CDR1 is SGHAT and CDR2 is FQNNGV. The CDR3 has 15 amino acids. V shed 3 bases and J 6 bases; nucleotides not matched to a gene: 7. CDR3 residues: CASSFSGTADEKLFF. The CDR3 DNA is TGTGCCAGCAGCTTCTCCGGGACAGCCGATGAAAAACTGTTTTTT.

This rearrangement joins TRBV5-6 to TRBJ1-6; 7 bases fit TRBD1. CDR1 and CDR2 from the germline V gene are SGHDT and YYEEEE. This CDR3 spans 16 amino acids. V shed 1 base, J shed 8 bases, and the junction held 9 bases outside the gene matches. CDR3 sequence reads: CASSLFQGGEYSPLHF. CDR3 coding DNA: TGTGCCAGCAGCTTGTTCCAGGGGGGTGAGTATTCACCCCTCCACTTT. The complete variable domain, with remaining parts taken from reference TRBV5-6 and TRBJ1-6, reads DAGVTQSPTHLIKTRGQQVTLRCSPKSGHDTVSWYQQALGQGPQFIFQYYEEEERQRGNFPDRFSGHQFPNYSSELNVNALLLGDSALYLCASSLFQGGEYSPLHFGNGTRLTVT.

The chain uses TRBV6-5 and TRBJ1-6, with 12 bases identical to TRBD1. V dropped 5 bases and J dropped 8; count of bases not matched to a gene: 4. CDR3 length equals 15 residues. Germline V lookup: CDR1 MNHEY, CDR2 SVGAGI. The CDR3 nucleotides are TGTGCCAGCAGTCCCGGGACAGGGGGCGATTCACCCCTCCACTTT. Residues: CASSPGTGGDSPLHF.

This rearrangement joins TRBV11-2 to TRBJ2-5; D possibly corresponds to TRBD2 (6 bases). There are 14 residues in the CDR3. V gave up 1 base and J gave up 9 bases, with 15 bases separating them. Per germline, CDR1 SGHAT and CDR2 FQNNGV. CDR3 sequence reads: CASSLAGGDTAQYF. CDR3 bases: TGTGCCAGCAGCTTAGCCGGCGGGGATACGGCCCAGTACTTC. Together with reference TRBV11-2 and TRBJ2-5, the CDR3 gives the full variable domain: EAGVAQSPRYKIIEKRQSVAFWCNPISGHATLYWYQQILGQGPKLLIQFQNNGVVDDSQLPKDRFSAERLKGVDSTLKIQPAKLEDSAVYLCASSLAGGDTAQYFGPGTRLLVL.

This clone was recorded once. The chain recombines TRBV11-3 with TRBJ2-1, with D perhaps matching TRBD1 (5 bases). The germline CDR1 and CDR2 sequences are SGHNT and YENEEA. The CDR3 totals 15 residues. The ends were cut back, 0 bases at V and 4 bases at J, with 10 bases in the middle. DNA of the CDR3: TGTGCCAGCAGCTTAGATCAGAAGGGGTACAATGAGCAGTTCTTC. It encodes CASSLDQKGYNEQFF.

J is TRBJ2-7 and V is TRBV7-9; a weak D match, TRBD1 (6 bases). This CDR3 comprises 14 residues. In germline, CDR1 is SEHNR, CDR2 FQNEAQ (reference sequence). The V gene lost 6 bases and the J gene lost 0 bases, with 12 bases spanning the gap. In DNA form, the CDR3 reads TGTGCCAGCAGTTCCGACAGGACCTCCTACGAGCAGTACTTC. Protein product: CASSSDRTSYEQYF.

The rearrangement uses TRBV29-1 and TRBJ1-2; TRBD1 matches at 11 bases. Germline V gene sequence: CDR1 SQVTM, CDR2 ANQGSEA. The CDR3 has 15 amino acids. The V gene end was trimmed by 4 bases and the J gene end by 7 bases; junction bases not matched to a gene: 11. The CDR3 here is CSVVRDRGKGSGYTF. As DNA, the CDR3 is TGCAGCGTTGTAAGGGACAGGGGGAAGGGTAGTGGCTACACCTTC.

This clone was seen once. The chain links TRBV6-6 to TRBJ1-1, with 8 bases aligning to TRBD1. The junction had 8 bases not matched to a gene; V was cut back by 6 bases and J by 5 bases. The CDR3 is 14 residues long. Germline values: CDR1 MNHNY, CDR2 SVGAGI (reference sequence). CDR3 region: CASRDSDRETEAFF. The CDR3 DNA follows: TGTGCCAGCAGGGATTCGGACAGGGAAACTGAAGCTTTCTTT.

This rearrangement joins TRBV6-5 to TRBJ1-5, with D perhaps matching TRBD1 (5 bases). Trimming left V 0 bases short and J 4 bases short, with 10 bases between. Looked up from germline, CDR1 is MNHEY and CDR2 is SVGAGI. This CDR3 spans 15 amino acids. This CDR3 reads CASSYSAGGNQPQHF. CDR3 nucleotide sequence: TGTGCCAGCAGTTACTCGGCGGGGGGGAATCAGCCCCAGCATTTT.

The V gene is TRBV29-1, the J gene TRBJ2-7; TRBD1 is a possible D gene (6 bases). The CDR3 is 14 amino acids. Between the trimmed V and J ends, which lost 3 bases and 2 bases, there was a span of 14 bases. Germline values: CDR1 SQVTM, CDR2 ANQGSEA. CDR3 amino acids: CSVEGATGTYEQYF. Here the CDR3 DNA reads TGCAGCGTTGAGGGAGCGACAGGCACCTACGAGCAGTACTTC.

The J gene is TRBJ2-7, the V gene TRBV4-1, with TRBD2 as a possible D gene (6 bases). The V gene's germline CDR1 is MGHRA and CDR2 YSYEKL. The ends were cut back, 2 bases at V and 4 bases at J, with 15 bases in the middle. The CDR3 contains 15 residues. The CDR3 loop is CASSQLYSGVYEQYF. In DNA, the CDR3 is TGCGCCAGCAGCCAACTATATAGCGGAGTATACGAGCAGTACTTC.

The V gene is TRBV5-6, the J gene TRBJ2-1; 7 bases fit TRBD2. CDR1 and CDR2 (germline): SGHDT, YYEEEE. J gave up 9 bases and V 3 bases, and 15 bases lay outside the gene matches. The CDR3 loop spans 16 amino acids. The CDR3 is CASSYQRDSGRGEQFF. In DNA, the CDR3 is TGTGCCAGCAGCTACCAACGGGACTCAGGGAGGGGTGAGCAGTTCTTC.

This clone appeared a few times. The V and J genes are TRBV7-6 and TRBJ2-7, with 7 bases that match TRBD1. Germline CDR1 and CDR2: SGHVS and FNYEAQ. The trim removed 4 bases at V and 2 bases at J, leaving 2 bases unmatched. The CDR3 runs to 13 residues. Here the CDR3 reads CASSSGQPYEQYF. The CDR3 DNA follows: TGTGCCAGCAGCTCGGGACAGCCCTACGAGCAGTACTTC.

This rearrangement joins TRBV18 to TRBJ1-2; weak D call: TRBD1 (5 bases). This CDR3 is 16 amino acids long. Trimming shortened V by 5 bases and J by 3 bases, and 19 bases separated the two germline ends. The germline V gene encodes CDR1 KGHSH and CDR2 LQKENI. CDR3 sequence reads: CASSDRPGQGDYGYTF. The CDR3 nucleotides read TGTGCCAGCTCAGACCGACCCGGTCAGGGCGACTATGGCTACACCTTC. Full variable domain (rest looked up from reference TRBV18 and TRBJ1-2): NAGVMQNPRHLVRRRGQEARLRCSPMKGHSHVYWYRQLPEEGLKFMVYLQKENIIDESGMPKERFSAEFPKEGPSILRIQQVVRGDSAAYFCASSDRPGQGDYGYTFGSGTRLTVV.

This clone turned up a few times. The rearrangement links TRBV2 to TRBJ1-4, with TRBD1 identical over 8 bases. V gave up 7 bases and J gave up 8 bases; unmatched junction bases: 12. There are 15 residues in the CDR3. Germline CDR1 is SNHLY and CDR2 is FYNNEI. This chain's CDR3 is CASTREQGGAEKLFF. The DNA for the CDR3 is TGTGCCAGCACCCGAGAACAGGGGGGCGCGGAAAAACTGTTTTTT.

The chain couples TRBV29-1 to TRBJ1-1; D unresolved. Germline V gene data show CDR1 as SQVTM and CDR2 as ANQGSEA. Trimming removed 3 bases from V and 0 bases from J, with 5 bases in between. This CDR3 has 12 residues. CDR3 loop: CSVDYMNTEAFF. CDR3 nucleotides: TGCAGCGTTGATTACATGAACACTGAAGCTTTCTTT.

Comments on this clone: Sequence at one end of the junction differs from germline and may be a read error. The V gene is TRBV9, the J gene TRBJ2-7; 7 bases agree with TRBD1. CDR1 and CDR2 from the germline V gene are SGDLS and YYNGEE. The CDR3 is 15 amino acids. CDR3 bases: TGTGCCAGCAGTGTAGAGGCAGGGGGCTCCTACGAGCAGTACTTC. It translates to CASSVEAGGSYEQYF.